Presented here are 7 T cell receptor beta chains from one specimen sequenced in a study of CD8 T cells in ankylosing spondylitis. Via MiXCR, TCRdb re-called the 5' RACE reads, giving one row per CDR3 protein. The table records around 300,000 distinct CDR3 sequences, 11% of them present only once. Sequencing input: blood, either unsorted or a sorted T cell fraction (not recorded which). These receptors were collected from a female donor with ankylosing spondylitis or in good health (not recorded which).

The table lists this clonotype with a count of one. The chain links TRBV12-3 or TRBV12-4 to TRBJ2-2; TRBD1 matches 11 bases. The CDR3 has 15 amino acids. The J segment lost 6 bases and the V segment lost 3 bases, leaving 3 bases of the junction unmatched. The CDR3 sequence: CASSFQGQGAGELFF. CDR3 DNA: TGTGCCAGCAGTTTTCAGGGACAGGGGGCCGGGGAGCTGTTTTTT.

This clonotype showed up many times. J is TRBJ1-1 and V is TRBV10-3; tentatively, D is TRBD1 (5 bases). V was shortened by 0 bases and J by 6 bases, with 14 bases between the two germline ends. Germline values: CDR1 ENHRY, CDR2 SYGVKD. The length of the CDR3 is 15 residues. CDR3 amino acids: CAISESAGVAAEAFF. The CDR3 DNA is TGTGCCATCAGTGAGTCGGCGGGGGTCGCCGCTGAAGCTTTCTTT.

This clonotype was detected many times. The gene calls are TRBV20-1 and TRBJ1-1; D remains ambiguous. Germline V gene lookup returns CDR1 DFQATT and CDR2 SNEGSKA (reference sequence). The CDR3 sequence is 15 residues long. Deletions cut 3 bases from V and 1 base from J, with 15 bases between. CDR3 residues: CSASLTRPGNTEAFF. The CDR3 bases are TGCAGTGCTAGTCTTACTAGACCGGGGAACACTGAAGCTTTCTTT.

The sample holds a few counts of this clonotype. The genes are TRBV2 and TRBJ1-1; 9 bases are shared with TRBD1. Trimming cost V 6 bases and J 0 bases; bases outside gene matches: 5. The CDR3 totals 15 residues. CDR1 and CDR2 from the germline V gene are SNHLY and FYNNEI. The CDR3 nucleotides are TGTGCCAGCAGGCTCGGGACAGGGTTGAACACTGAAGCTTTCTTT. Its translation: CASRLGTGLNTEAFF.

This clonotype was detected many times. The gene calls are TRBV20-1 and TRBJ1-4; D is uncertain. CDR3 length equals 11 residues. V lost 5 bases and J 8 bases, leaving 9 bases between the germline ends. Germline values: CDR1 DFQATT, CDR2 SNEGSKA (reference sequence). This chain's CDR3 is CSAVWEEKLFF. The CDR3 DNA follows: TGCAGTGCTGTATGGGAGGAAAAACTGTTTTTT.

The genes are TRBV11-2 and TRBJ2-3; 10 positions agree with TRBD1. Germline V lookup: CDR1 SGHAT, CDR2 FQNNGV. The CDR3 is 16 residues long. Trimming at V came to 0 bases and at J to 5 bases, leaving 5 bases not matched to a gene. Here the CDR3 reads CASSLDAGTGEDTQYF. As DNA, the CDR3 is TGTGCCAGCAGCTTAGATGCCGGGACAGGGGAAGATACGCAGTATTTT.

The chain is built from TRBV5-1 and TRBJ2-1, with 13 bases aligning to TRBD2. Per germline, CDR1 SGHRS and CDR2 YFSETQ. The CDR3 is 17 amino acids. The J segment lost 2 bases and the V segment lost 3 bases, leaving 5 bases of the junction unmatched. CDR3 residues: CASSSRTSGGTYNEQFF. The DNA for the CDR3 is TGCGCCAGCAGCTCCCGGACTAGCGGGGGTACCTACAATGAGCAGTTCTTC.